Sequencing of this T cell receptor (beta chain) was carried out in a study of neurological immune-mediated disorders. Study results and caveats: TCR-beta repertoires seemed private in all groups, with no expanded CDR3 amino acid sequences shared.

With 10-nucleotide random UMIs, 5'RACE was used to make the cDNA. Each CDR3 protein gets one entry after TCRdb re-called the 5' RACE reads with MiXCR. The data contain more than 70,000 distinct CDR3 sequences, about a sixth of them singletons. At least ten counts were recorded for this clonotype. Its antigen is currently unknown. The starting material, 2 million PBMCs stored at -80 C, gave rise to the unsorted libraries. The CDR3 consists of 15 residues. The V gene's germline CDR1 is LGHDT and CDR2 YNNKEL (reference sequence). V was pared by 1 base and J by 5 bases, with 11 bases between. This sequence was found in a woman aged 40 to 50 in good health. Sequenced material: PBMCs. This chain uses TRBV3-1 with TRBJ2-2, with unresolved D. The CDR3 loop is CASSQVGSHTGELFF. The CDR3 DNA is TGTGCCAGCAGCCAAGTCGGCAGCCATACCGGGGAGCTGTTTTTT.